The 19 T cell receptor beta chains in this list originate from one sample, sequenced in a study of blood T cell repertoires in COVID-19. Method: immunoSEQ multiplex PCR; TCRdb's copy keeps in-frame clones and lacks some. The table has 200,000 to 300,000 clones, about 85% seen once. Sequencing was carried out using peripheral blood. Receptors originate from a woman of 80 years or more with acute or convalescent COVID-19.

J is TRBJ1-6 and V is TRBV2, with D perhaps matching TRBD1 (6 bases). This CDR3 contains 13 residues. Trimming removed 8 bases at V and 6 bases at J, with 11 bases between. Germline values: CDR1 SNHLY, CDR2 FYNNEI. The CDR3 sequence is CASGQTTNSPLHF. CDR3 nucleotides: TGTGCCAGCGGACAGACGACTAATTCACCCCTCCACTTT.

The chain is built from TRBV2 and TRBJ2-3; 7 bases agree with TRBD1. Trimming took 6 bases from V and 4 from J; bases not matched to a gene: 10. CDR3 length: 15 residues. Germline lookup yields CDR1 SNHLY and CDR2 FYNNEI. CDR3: CASSKRQGAADTQYF. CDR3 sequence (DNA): TGTGCCAGCAGCAAAAGACAGGGAGCAGCAGATACGCAGTATTTT.

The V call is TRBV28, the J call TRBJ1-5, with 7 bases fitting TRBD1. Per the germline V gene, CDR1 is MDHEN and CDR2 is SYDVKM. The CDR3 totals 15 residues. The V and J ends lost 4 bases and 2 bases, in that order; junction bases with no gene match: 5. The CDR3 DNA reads TGTGCCAGCAGTTCGCGGACAGGCGGCAATCAGCCCCAGCATTTT. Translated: CASSSRTGGNQPQHF.

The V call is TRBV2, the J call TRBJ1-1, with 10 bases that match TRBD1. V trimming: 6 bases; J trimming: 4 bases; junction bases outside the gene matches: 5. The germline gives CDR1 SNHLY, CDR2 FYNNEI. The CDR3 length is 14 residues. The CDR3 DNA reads TGTGCCAGCAGCGGACAGGGGGTAGGCACTGAAGCTTTCTTT. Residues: CASSGQGVGTEAFF.

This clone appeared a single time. In DNA, the CDR3 is TGTGCCAGCAGTTCCCGGGGGGTTTCTAATGAAAAACTGTTTTTT. Translation: CASSSRGVSNEKLFF. V gene TRBV27 combines with J gene TRBJ1-4; D might be TRBD1 (5 bases). This CDR3 has 15 residues. The V gene's germline CDR1 is MNHEY and CDR2 SMNVEV (reference sequence). Trimming removed 4 bases from V and 3 bases from J, with 12 bases in between.

CDR3 sequence reads: CASSQGRRQGAMGYGYTF. CDR3 nucleotides: TGTGCCAGCAGCCAAGGGAGGAGACAGGGGGCAATGGGCTATGGCTACACCTTC. The chain is built from TRBV3-1 (or the pseudogene TRBV3-2) and TRBJ1-2, with TRBD1 identical over 10 bases. Germline CDR1 is LGHDT and CDR2 is YNNKEL (reference sequence). This CDR3 is built from 18 residues. V gave up 1 base and J gave up 4 bases; unmatched junction bases: 12.

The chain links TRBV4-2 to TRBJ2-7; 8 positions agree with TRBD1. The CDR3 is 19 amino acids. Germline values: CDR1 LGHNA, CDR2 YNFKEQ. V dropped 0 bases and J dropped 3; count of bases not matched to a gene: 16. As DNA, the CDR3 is TGTGCCAGCAGCCAAGATAGGGTAAGGGGAACAGGGGGTTACTACGAGCAGTACTTC. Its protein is CASSQDRVRGTGGYYEQYF.

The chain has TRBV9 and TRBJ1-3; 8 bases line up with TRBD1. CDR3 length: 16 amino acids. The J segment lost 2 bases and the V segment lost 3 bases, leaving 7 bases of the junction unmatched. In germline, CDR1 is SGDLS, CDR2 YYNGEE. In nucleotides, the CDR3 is TGTGCCAGCAGCGCTATGACAGGGGAGACTGGAAACACCATATATTTT. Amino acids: CASSAMTGETGNTIYF.

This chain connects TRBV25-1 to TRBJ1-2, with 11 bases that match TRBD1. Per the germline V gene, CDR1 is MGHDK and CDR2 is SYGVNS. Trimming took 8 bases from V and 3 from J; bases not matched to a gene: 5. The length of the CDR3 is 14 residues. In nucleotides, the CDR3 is TGTGCCAGCGAGAGGACAGGGGGCGACTATGGCTACACCTTC. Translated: CASERTGGDYGYTF.

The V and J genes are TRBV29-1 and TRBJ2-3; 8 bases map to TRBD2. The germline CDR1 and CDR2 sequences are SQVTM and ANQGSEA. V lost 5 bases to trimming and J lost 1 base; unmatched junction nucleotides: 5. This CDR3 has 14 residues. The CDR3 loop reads CSVRSREGTDTQYF. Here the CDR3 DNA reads TGCAGCGTTCGCTCGCGGGAGGGCACAGATACGCAGTATTTT.

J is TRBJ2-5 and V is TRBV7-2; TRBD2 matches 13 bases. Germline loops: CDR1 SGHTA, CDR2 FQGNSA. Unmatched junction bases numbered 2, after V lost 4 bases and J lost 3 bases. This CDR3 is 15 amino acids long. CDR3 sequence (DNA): TGTGCCAGCAGCTCGGGACTAGCGGGGAAAGAGACCCAGTACTTC. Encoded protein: CASSSGLAGKETQYF. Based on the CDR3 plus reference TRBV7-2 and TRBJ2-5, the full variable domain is GAGVSQSPSNKVTEKGKDVELRCDPISGHTALYWYRQSLGQGLEFLIYFQGNSAPDKSGLPSDRFSAERTGGSVSTLTIQRTQQEDSAVYLCASSSGLAGKETQYFGPGTRLLVL.

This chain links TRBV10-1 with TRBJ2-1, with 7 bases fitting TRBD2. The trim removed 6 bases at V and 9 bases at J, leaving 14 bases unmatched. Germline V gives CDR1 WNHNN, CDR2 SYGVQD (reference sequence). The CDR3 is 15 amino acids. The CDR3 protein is CASRDSIAGAAEQFF. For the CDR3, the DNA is TGCGCCAGCAGGGACTCCATCGCGGGAGCTGCTGAGCAGTTCTTC.

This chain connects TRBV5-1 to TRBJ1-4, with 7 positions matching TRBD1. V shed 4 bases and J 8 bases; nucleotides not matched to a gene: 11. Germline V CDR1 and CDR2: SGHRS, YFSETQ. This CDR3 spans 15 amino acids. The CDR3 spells CASSPQGNGREKLFF. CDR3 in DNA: TGCGCCAGCAGCCCACAGGGGAATGGGCGCGAAAAACTGTTTTTT.

CDR3 sequence reads: CASTGRGGETQYF. CDR3 nucleotide sequence: TGTGCCAGTACGGGGAGGGGGGGAGAGACCCAGTACTTC. The rearrangement uses TRBV19 and TRBJ2-5; weak D call: TRBD2 (7 bases). The CDR3 length is 13 residues. Germline CDR1 and CDR2: LNHDA and SQIVND (reference sequence). Between the trimmed V and J ends, which lost 7 bases and 4 bases, there was a span of 13 bases.

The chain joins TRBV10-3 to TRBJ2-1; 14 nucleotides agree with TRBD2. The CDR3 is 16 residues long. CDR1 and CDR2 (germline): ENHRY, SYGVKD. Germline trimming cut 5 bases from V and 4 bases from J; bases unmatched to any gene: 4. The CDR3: CAISRRLAGGYNEQFF. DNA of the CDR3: TGTGCCATCAGTCGTCGACTAGCGGGGGGGTACAATGAGCAGTTCTTC.

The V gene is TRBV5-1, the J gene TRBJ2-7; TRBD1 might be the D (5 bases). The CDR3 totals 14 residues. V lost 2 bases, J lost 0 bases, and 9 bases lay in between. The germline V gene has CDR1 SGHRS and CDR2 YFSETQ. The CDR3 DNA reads TGCGCCAGCAGCTTACAGGCAAGCTCCTACGAGCAGTACTTC. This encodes CASSLQASSYEQYF.

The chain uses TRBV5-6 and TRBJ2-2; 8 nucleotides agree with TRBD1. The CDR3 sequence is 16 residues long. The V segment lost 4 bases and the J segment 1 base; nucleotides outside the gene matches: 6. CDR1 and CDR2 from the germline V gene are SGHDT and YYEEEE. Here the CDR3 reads CASSPRTGLNTGELFF. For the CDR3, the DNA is TGTGCCAGCAGCCCTCGGACAGGGCTGAACACCGGGGAGCTGTTTTTT.

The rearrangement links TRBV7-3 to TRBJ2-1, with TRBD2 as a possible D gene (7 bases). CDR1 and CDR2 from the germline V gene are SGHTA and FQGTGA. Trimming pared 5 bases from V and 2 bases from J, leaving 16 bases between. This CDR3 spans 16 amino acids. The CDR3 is CASSLSGGLAYNEQFF. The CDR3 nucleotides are TGTGCCAGCAGCCTTTCGGGGGGCCTGGCCTACAATGAGCAGTTCTTC. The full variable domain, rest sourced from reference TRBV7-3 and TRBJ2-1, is GAGVSQTPSNKVTEKGKYVELRCDPISGHTALYWYRQSLGQGPEFLIYFQGTGAADDSGLPNDRFFAVRPEGSVSTLKIQRTERGDSAVYLCASSLSGGLAYNEQFFGPGTRLTVL.

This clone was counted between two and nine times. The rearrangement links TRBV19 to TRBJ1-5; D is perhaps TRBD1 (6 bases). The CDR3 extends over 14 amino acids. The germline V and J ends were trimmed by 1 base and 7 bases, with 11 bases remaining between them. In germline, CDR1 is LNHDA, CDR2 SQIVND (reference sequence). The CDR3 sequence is CASSIGEGVQPQHF. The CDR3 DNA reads TGTGCCAGTAGTATAGGGGAGGGGGTGCAGCCCCAGCATTTT.